The TCR beta chain described here comes from a study of T cells expressing NK-cell markers. About the research overall: Sequencing covered eight donors, seven HCMV-seropositive and one seronegative.

In regard to this clonotype: What it recognizes is unknown.

Making the TCR beta cDNA relied on 5'RACE template switching with UMIs. After re-calling the 5' RACE reads, TCRdb lists one entry per CDR3 protein, DNA absent. The sample totals about 550,000 distinct CDR3 sequences. Study-level points and caveats: Several donors had dominant NKG2C+ clonotypes that comprised roughly 1.0-8% of their CD8+ T cells.

This CDR3 comprises 16 residues. CDR1 and CDR2 from the germline V gene are SGHRS and YFSETQ. V gene TRBV5-1 combines with J gene TRBJ2-2. The clonotype was recovered from a man between 18 and 35 years old in good health. What was sequenced was blood T cells: a sorted CD56 or NKG2C T cell subset, CD4+ or CD8+ T cells, or bulk PBMC T cells (not recorded which). The CDR3 reads CASSWARTSNTGELFF.